This T cell receptor beta chain was identified during a study of blood T cell repertoires in COVID-19. The overall study: Acute and convalescent COVID-19 samples came from the United States, Italy and Spain. In each case, the material was cDNA or gDNA derived from T cells, B-cell-depleted T cells, or PBMCs.

Per the original data handling: The authors estimated nucleated cell counts from reference gene primer amplification. TCRdb keeps only in-frame clones here, not all; method: immunoSEQ multiplex PCR. The DNA was the basis for D and trimming; V, J and clone size are from that table. The sample has more than 250,000 clones, 87% seen once. There are 15 residues in the CDR3. The germline gives CDR1 MNHNS, CDR2 SASEGT. The V gene lost 4 bases and the J gene lost 4 bases, with 14 bases spanning the gap. This clone was detected once. The chain carries TRBV6-1 and TRBJ1-5; D perhaps matches TRBD1 (5 bases). The receptor comes from a woman aged 25-40 years who had recovered from COVID-19. Sequencing was carried out using PBMCs or T cells enriched from blood (not recorded which). Here the CDR3 reads CASSVATVGNQPQHF. The DNA for the CDR3 is TGTGCCAGCAGTGTAGCGACAGTAGGAAATCAGCCCCAGCATTTT.